These 19 T cell receptor beta chains came from one sample sequenced in a study of blood T cells in healthy people across ages. Through a sample-barcoded 5' primer and a J-beta primer mix, a second PCR was run for 7 to 11 cycles. Using its own MiXCR run on the 5' RACE reads, TCRdb lists one record per CDR3 protein. The sample consists of roughly 800,000 distinct CDR3 sequences, over 45% of them appearing once. The material sequenced was blood. Receptor source: a man younger than 40 in good health.

The chain couples TRBV6-5 to TRBJ2-3, with D unclear. Germline CDR1 reads MNHEY; CDR2 reads SVGAGI. The CDR3 totals 13 residues. V lost 6 bases and J lost 3, with 10 bases in between. The DNA of the CDR3 is TGTGCCAGCAGACCCCGGTTAACAGATACGCAGTATTTT. Translating gives CASRPRLTDTQYF.

The rearrangement links TRBV20-1 to TRBJ2-1, with D hard to call. Trimming pared 0 bases from V and 5 bases from J, leaving 11 bases between. The CDR3 is 14 amino acids. Germline assignment: CDR1 DFQATT and CDR2 SNEGSKA (reference sequence). The DNA of the CDR3 is TGCAGTGCTAGAGATCGACTCCGCAACAATGAGCAGTTCTTC. Residues: CSARDRLRNNEQFF.

This clonotype has just a few counts. The V gene is TRBV7-2, the J gene TRBJ2-1; TRBD1 might be the D (6 bases). The V and J ends lost 5 bases and 11 bases respectively, with 16 bases between them. The CDR3 is 13 amino acids. CDR1 is SGHTA and CDR2 is FQGNSA in the germline V gene. The CDR3 DNA sequence: TGTGCCAGCAGCGAAACCGCCCGGGACAAGCAGTTCTTC. As protein: CASSETARDKQFF.

J is TRBJ2-1 and V is TRBV4-2; 10 bases align to TRBD2. The CDR3 length is 14 residues. Germline CDR1 and CDR2: LGHNA and YNFKEQ. V was pared by 8 bases and J by 4 bases, with 5 bases of the junction left unmatched. The CDR3 spells CASGAGGSYNEQFF. In DNA, the CDR3 is TGTGCCAGCGGAGCGGGGGGGTCGTACAATGAGCAGTTCTTC.

V is TRBV1 and J is TRBJ2-1. TRBV1 is a known pseudogene. CDR3 size: 11 residues. The CDR3 sequence: CTSSQDGEQFF. The CDR3 region has the DNA TGCACCAGCAGCCAAGACGGTGAGCAGTTCTTC.

The V gene is TRBV7-8, the J gene TRBJ2-7; D is perhaps TRBD2 (6 bases). The CDR3 is made up of 17 amino acids. Germline lookup yields CDR1 SGHVS and CDR2 FQNEAQ. The V and J ends lost 1 base and 2 bases respectively, with 18 bases between them. The CDR3 sequence is CASSLGRPHQRAYEQYF. Here the CDR3 DNA reads TGTGCCAGCAGCTTAGGTCGCCCTCACCAGCGGGCCTACGAGCAGTACTTC.

V and J are TRBV30 and TRBJ2-7; no firm D call. The germline gives CDR1 GTSNPN, CDR2 SVGIG (reference sequence). Deletions cut 2 bases from V and 7 bases from J, with 15 bases between. The CDR3 runs 13 residues. This CDR3 is CAWSMADSLEQYF. Here the CDR3 DNA reads TGTGCCTGGAGTATGGCAGATTCTTTGGAGCAGTACTTC.

The V gene is TRBV18, the J gene TRBJ2-5; 7 bases map to TRBD2. The CDR3 extends over 13 amino acids. CDR1 is KGHSH and CDR2 is LQKENI in the germline V gene. Unmatched junction bases numbered 10, after V lost 2 bases and J lost 13 bases. The chain's CDR3 is CASSPDTGGWPYF. CDR3 coding DNA: TGTGCCAGCTCACCAGATACGGGGGGATGGCCGTACTTC.

This clonotype was recorded once. The chain is built from TRBV7-9 and TRBJ2-5, with a weak D call TRBD2 (6 bases). CDR3 length equals 14 residues. Trimming left V 1 base short and J 3 bases short, with 9 bases between. Germline V lookup: CDR1 SEHNR, CDR2 FQNEAQ (reference sequence). The CDR3 DNA reads TGTGCCAGCAGCTTAGGGTCGGGGGAAGAGACCCAGTACTTC. The encoded protein is CASSLGSGEETQYF.

The V gene is TRBV29-1, the J gene TRBJ2-1; TRBD2 is a possible D gene (6 bases). Trimming stripped 4 bases from V and 5 bases from J, with 9 bases between. CDR1 is SQVTM, CDR2 ANQGSEA, per germline. The CDR3 sequence is 12 residues long. The CDR3 DNA sequence: TGCAGCGTTGGGAAGCGGGACAATGAGCAGTTCTTC. This sequence encodes CSVGKRDNEQFF.

Notes on this clonotype: Its ends do not fully match the called genes, so a read error is possible. The rearrangement links TRBV5-5 to TRBJ2-4; D gene ambiguous. The J call may be faulty, since TRBJ2-7 better matches the DNA end. The CDR3 runs 11 residues. Looked up from germline, CDR1 is SGHKS and CDR2 is YYEKEE (reference sequence). In DNA, the CDR3 is TGTACCAGCAGCTTGGCAAACGAGCAGTACTTC. Translating it yields CTSSLANEQYF.

This clonotype was detected a few times. The chain uses TRBV11-2 and TRBJ2-7; D might be TRBD2 (6 bases). This CDR3 comprises 17 residues. Germline V lookup: CDR1 SGHAT, CDR2 FQNNGV. Trimming cost V 1 base and J 0 bases, with 16 bases left between them. The CDR3 nucleotides are TGTGCCAGCAGCTTAGGTGGTCAGGGAGGCCCCTCCTACGAGCAGTACTTC. Protein sequence: CASSLGGQGGPSYEQYF.

This clonotype was observed a single time. V gene TRBV2 combines with J gene TRBJ2-2; no definite D call. The CDR3 runs 16 residues. The V and J ends lost 3 bases and 6 bases respectively, with 17 bases between them. CDR1 SNHLY and CDR2 FYNNEI come from the germline V gene. As DNA, the CDR3 is TGTGCCAGCAGTGATCCCCGACGAGGTTCTGCCGGGGAGCTGTTTTTT. It translates to CASSDPRRGSAGELFF.

The chain has TRBV12-3 or TRBV12-4 and TRBJ2-3, with 8 positions matching TRBD2. The CDR3 runs to 14 residues. The V segment lost 5 bases and the J segment 4 bases; nucleotides outside the gene matches: 5. The CDR3 DNA reads TGTGCCAGCAGTGGCGGGGGGAGCGCAGATACGCAGTATTTT. This codes for CASSGGGSADTQYF.

This chain connects TRBV11-1 to TRBJ2-5, with 7 bases matching TRBD2. V shed 1 base, J shed 4 bases, and the junction held 15 bases outside the gene matches. CDR1 is SGHAT, CDR2 FQDESV, per germline (reference sequence). The CDR3 totals 18 residues. The chain's CDR3 is CASSLVRGERGPRETQYF. CDR3 in DNA: TGTGCCAGCAGCTTAGTCCGGGGGGAGAGAGGACCCAGAGAGACCCAGTACTTC.

Ten or more counts support this clonotype. The chain recombines TRBV6-6 with TRBJ1-2; 7 bases are a match to TRBD1. This CDR3 has 14 amino acids. Germline loops: CDR1 MNHNY, CDR2 SVGAGI (reference sequence). Losses at the gene ends were 6 bases for V and 3 bases for J; bases not matched to a gene: 7. CDR3 nucleotides: TGTGCCAGCAGCCGATCCGGACAGGACTATGGCTACACCTTC. Protein: CASSRSGQDYGYTF.

The chain has TRBV11-2 and TRBJ2-5, with D possibly being TRBD1 (6 bases). The J call is uncertain, as TRBJ2-7 better fits the DNA end. CDR3 length: 14 residues. Germline CDR1 SGHAT, CDR2 FQNNGV. The CDR3 DNA is TGTGCCAGCAGCCTTCAAGCAGGGGCTGGCGAGCAGTACTTC. Its translation: CASSLQAGAGEQYF.

This sequence joins TRBV6-8 and TRBJ1-5; D perhaps matches TRBD1 (5 bases). V was clipped by 4 bases and J by 7 bases, with 17 bases between them. This CDR3 has 15 residues. Germline CDR1 is MNHGY and CDR2 is SAAAGT. In DNA form, the CDR3 reads TGTGCCAGCAGTTTTGCATCAAGAGGGGACCAGCCCCAGCATTTT. It codes for CASSFASRGDQPQHF.

The chain has TRBV6-5 and TRBJ2-7, with D tentatively TRBD2 (5 bases). This CDR3 spans 13 amino acids. Per germline, CDR1 MNHEY and CDR2 SVGAGI. CDR3 residues: CATKERSSYEQYF. DNA for the CDR3: TGTGCTACCAAAGAGCGGAGCTCCTACGAGCAGTACTTC.